Given below is one TCR beta chain in context. The antigen is undetermined. The length of the CDR3 is 19 residues. Germline assignment: CDR1 SQVTM and CDR2 ANQGSEA. Between the trimmed V and J ends, which lost 1 base and 0 bases, there was a span of 19 bases. The data were obtained in a study of beta chain features in type 1 diabetes. The wider study: Investigators examined nearly 110,000,000 sorted cells across all samples.

CD45RO/CCR7/CD25/CD127/CD95/CD27 staining was used to isolate CD4+ naive, central memory, regulatory and stem cell-like memory cells by sorting. Broader study findings: There was a moderate but significant shortening of TCRB CDR3s in all four CD4+ subsets of Type 1 diabetes patients. Whatever favoring of shorter templates PCR might show would apply equally to patients and controls. Sampled from patients, naive, central memory and Treg TCRB repertoires appeared more similar than those sampled from healthy donors.

Every bit of the isolated RNA underwent reverse transcription, so sequencing read expressed TCRB transcripts. The method was immunoSEQ multiplex PCR; TCRdb's version includes in-frame clones alone and lacks a portion of them. The sample consists of 300,000 to 450,000 clones, around a tenth of them appearing once. The source of this sequence is a man aged 25-40 years with type 1 diabetes. The sample was central memory CD4+ T cells from blood. This sequence joins TRBV29-1 and TRBJ2-6, with D possibly being TRBD1 (7 bases). The DNA of the CDR3 is TGCAGCGTTGAAGGGGGGGACAGCCTTTCAAGCTCTGGGGCCAACGTCCTGACTTTC. This codes for CSVEGGDSLSSSGANVLTF.